Ten or more counts support the clone carrying this TCR beta chain. The target antigen is unknown. The data derive from a study of Ad26.COV2.S vaccination and SARS-CoV-2 variants. Study-level information: The authors gave Ad26.COV2.S intramuscularly, either once or twice 56 days apart. General study results and limits: Among vaccine recipients, spike-specific TCR breadth exceeded that of placebo recipients.

Treatment described: around 19 received Ad26.COV2.S at low or high dose, single or two shots; 5 received placebo; per-sample allocation not given. Sampling occurred on day 63 after the first vaccine or placebo injection. Sequenced by immunoSEQ multiplex PCR; TCRdb stores in-frame clones only, minus some. The sample lists more than 350,000 clones, 90% seen once, with 12% in the top ten. CDR3 length equals 14 residues. Germline-derived CDR1 and CDR2 are MNHNY and SVGAGI (reference sequence). Trimming removed 5 bases from V and 1 base from J, with 11 bases in between. The sequencing used peripheral blood, collected in a trial of Ad26.COV2.S vaccine versus placebo. The chain uses TRBV6-6 and TRBJ2-5; possibly TRBD1 for D (6 bases). The TCR sequence derives from a person between 18 and 59 years old who received the Ad26.COV2.S COVID-19 vaccine or a placebo. For the CDR3, the DNA is TGTGCCAGCAGTCCGACAGGCACCCAAGAGACCCAGTACTTC. It is translated as CASSPTGTQETQYF.